The rows below give T cell receptor beta chains drawn from one sample of a study of T cell clones after liver transplantation. Some clones are missing from TCRdb's copy, which holds only in-frame ones; the method was immunoSEQ multiplex PCR. The sample lists some 61,000 clones; roughly 71% were seen once. The source material was CD4+ T cells from blood, sampled at the 22-month timepoint. The receptors come from a human patient who received a liver transplant. A share of the T cells may be of graft donor origin. Both conserved end residues are part of each CDR3. The D gene is left open where the match is weak.

CDR3: CASSRTGAETQYF; D: TRBD1; J: TRBJ2-5; V: TRBV11-2
CDR3: CASSRDRGGADTQYF; D: TRBD1; J: TRBJ2-3; V: TRBV7-2
CDR3: CASSRGQGPGTDTQYF; D: TRBD1; J: TRBJ2-3; V: TRBV14
CDR3: CAWGPDVGWAEAFF; D: -; J: TRBJ1-1; V: TRBV30
CDR3: CASSWQASNTEAFF; D: -; J: TRBJ1-1; V: TRBV5-4
CDR3: CASSLQGQTNQPQHF; D: -; J: TRBJ1-5; V: TRBV11-2
CDR3: CASDRKQYF; D: -; J: TRBJ2-7; V: TRBV21-1
CDR3: CASCLGTGHVDEKLFF; D: -; J: TRBJ1-4; V: TRBV11-2
CDR3: CASSLVDQVQHF; D: -; J: TRBJ1-5; V: TRBV7-2
CDR3: CASSLRWGGSYNEQFF; D: TRBD2; J: TRBJ2-1; V: TRBV6-5
CDR3: CASRPDRAANNEQFF; D: TRBD1; J: TRBJ2-1; V: TRBV2
CDR3: CAISSSGAINTGELFF; D: TRBD2; J: TRBJ2-2; V: TRBV10-3
CDR3: CATSTDSYEQYF; D: -; J: TRBJ2-7; V: TRBV6-1
CDR3: CATSRARGRGDTQYF; D: TRBD1; J: TRBJ2-3; V: TRBV15
CDR3: CASSVEVGAGFGEKLFF; D: -; J: TRBJ1-4; V: TRBV9
CDR3: CASSPGTSGEEDTQYF; D: TRBD2; J: TRBJ2-3; V: TRBV11-3
CDR3: CASKGAYGYTF; D: TRBD1; J: TRBJ1-2; V: TRBV5-1
CDR3: CASSVTMGSETQYF; D: -; J: TRBJ2-5; V: TRBV9
CDR3: CASSISRGVTDTQYF; D: TRBD2; J: TRBJ2-3; V: TRBV19
CDR3: CASSTQGGEPQHF; D: -; J: TRBJ1-5; V: TRBV6-1
CDR3: CAWSLREKLFF; D: -; J: TRBJ1-4; V: TRBV30
CDR3: CASSLAAGLSNTEAFF; D: -; J: TRBJ1-1; V: TRBV28
CDR3: CGSGQRLTGELFF; D: TRBD1; J: TRBJ2-2; V: TRBV19
CDR3: CASSFDGGTEAFF; D: -; J: TRBJ1-1; V: TRBV6-4
CDR3: CASSQQRENGYTF; D: -; J: TRBJ1-2; V: TRBV14
CDR3: CASSLNRDTNTEAFF; D: -; J: TRBJ1-1; V: TRBV11-2
CDR3: CASTSGGSSGSYEQYF; D: -; J: TRBJ2-7; V: TRBV5-6
CDR3: CASSFYGGGGNQPQHF; D: -; J: TRBJ1-5; V: TRBV27
CDR3: CASNRDQETQYF; D: -; J: TRBJ2-5; V: TRBV7-8
CDR3: CASSPQGFGSYEQYF; D: TRBD1; J: TRBJ2-7; V: TRBV28
CDR3: CASSRQGSLTEAFF; D: TRBD1; J: TRBJ1-1; V: TRBV19
CDR3: CASSYSMSGNEQFF; D: -; J: TRBJ2-1; V: TRBV6-6
CDR3: CASSPSSYEQYF; D: -; J: TRBJ2-7; V: TRBV27
CDR3: CASSFQVTTDTQYF; D: -; J: TRBJ2-3; V: TRBV7-8
CDR3: CASSRGGLADLSDTQYF; D: TRBD2; J: TRBJ2-3; V: TRBV9
CDR3: CSVRTEMNTEAFF; D: -; J: TRBJ1-1; V: TRBV29-1
CDR3: CASRQDRGHGYTF; D: TRBD1; J: TRBJ1-2; V: TRBV6-6
CDR3: CASTDSPNTEAFF; D: -; J: TRBJ1-1; V: TRBV7-6
CDR3: CASSVGIRSNEKLFF; D: -; J: TRBJ1-4; V: TRBV9
CDR3: CASSSDSYEQYF; D: -; J: TRBJ2-7; V: TRBV5-1
CDR3: CASSYTGELFF; D: -; J: TRBJ2-2; V: TRBV19
CDR3: CASSYGGYSNQPQHF; D: -; J: TRBJ1-5; V: TRBV6-6